The 9 T cell receptor beta chains in this list originate from one sample, sequenced in a study of identical twins. TCRdb called the 5' RACE reads again in MiXCR, with one record for every CDR3 protein. This repertoire shows fewer than 650,000 distinct CDR3 sequences, about 7.6% found once; its top ten account for 1.5% to 2%. A further study also used this sample, focusing on yellow fever vaccine responses in identical twins.

Sequenced: PBMCs. These receptors all come from a woman under 30 in good health.

This clonotype was detected a few times. The gene calls are TRBV11-3 and TRBJ2-5; 10 bases fit TRBD2. Germline V gene data show CDR1 as SGHNT and CDR2 as YENEEA. The CDR3 length is 16 residues. J was trimmed by 0 bases and V by 6 bases; bases with no gene match: 7. Here the CDR3 reads CASRDTSGEYQETQYF. The CDR3, as DNA: TGTGCCAGCAGGGATACTAGCGGGGAGTACCAAGAGACCCAGTACTTC.

Written as DNA, the CDR3 is TGTGCCAGCAGCTTAGTCGGGGAGGTCGGCGATGAGCAGTTCTTC. It encodes CASSLVGEVGDEQFF. The chain couples TRBV7-2 to TRBJ2-1, with a possible D match to TRBD2 (6 bases). There are 15 residues in the CDR3. Trimming removed 1 base from V and 8 bases from J, with 15 bases in between. The germline V gene has CDR1 SGHTA and CDR2 FQGNSA.

This clonotype has just a few counts. The chain links TRBV2 to TRBJ1-2; the D gene is possibly TRBD1 (6 bases). The CDR3 spans 14 residues. Germline V gives CDR1 SNHLY, CDR2 FYNNEI. Trimming took off 3 bases at V and 2 bases at J, with 10 bases between the two ends. Here the CDR3 DNA reads TGTGCCAGCAGTGAGGACAGAGACAACTATGGCTACACCTTC. The encoded protein is CASSEDRDNYGYTF.

This chain links TRBV7-6 with TRBJ2-2; 9 bases fit TRBD1. The V segment lost 0 bases and the J segment 4 bases; nucleotides outside the gene matches: 9. The CDR3 is made up of 18 amino acids. Germline V gene data show CDR1 as SGHVS and CDR2 as FNYEAQ. The DNA of the CDR3 is TGTGCCAGCAGCTTAGCGCGCAGGGACAGGGTAGTCACCGGGGAGCTGTTTTTT. It translates to CASSLARRDRVVTGELFF.

The genes are TRBV19 and TRBJ2-4; D possibly corresponds to TRBD2 (6 bases). Trimming shortened V by 6 bases and J by 4 bases, and 13 bases separated the two germline ends. The length of the CDR3 is 14 residues. Germline CDR1 and CDR2: LNHDA and SQIVND (reference sequence). The CDR3: CASRGGEGKNIQYF. DNA of the CDR3: TGTGCCAGTAGGGGCGGGGAAGGAAAAAACATTCAGTACTTC.

This clonotype was counted at least ten times. V usage is TRBV12-3 or TRBV12-4 and J usage is TRBJ1-1; D gene ambiguous. The germline V and J ends were trimmed by 7 bases and 7 bases, with 10 bases remaining between them. The CDR3 covers 11 residues. The CDR3 spells CASTGISEAFF. The CDR3 DNA is TGTGCCAGCACCGGGATAAGTGAAGCTTTCTTT.

The chain couples TRBV27 to TRBJ2-7; D unclear. V was shortened by 0 bases and J by 4 bases, with 7 bases between the two germline ends. Per the germline V gene, CDR1 is MNHEY and CDR2 is SMNVEV (reference sequence). The CDR3 loop spans 13 amino acids. CDR3 in amino acids: CASSLSNVYEQYF. The CDR3 nucleotides are TGTGCCAGCAGTTTATCGAACGTTTACGAGCAGTACTTC.

The DNA of the CDR3 is TGTGCCAGCAGCTGGGACACGAATGAAAAACTGTTTTTT. It yields the protein CASSWDTNEKLFF. V gene TRBV5-4 combines with J gene TRBJ1-4; D is possibly TRBD1 (6 bases). V lost 3 bases, J lost 5 bases, and 8 bases lay in between. This CDR3 is built from 13 residues. CDR1 SGHNT and CDR2 YYREEE come from the germline V gene (reference sequence).

The V gene is TRBV20-1, the J gene TRBJ2-2; D ambiguous. V lost 1 base to trimming and J lost 2 bases, with 17 bases between them. Germline assignment: CDR1 DFQATT and CDR2 SNEGSKA (reference sequence). This CDR3 is 17 amino acids long. CDR3 amino acids: CSARGSGKRSNTGELFF. The CDR3 DNA sequence: TGCAGTGCTAGAGGATCCGGCAAGAGGAGTAACACCGGGGAGCTGTTTTTT.